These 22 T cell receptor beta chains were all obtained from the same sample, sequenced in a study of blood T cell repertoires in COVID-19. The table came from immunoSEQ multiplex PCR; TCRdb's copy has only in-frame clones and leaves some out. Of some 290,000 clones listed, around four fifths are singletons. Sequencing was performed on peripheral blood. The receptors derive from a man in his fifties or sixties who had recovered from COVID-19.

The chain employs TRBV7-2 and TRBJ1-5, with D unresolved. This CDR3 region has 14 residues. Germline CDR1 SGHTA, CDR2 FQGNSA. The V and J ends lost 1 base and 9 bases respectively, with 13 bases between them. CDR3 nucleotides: TGTGCCAGCAGCTTAGGGGCCGGTCCTCGGCCCCAGCATTTT. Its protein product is CASSLGAGPRPQHF.

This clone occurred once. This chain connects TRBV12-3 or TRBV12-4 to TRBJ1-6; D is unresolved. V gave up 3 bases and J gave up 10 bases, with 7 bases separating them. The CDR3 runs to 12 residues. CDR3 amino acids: CASSFPGSPLHF. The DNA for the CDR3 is TGTGCCAGCAGTTTTCCGGGGTCACCCCTCCACTTT.

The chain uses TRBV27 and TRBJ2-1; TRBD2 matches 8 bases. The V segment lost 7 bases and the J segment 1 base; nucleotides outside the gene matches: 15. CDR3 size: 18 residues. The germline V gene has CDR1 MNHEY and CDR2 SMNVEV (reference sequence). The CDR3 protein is CASIRYGTSLISYNEQFF. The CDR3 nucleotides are TGTGCCAGCATCCGATATGGGACTAGTTTAATATCCTACAATGAGCAGTTCTTC.

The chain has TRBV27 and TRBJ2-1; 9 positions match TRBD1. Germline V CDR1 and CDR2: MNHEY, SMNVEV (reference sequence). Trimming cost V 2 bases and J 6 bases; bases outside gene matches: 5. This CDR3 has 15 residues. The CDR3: CASSLRMDRGNEQFF. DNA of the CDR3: TGTGCCAGCAGTTTAAGGATGGACAGGGGCAATGAGCAGTTCTTC.

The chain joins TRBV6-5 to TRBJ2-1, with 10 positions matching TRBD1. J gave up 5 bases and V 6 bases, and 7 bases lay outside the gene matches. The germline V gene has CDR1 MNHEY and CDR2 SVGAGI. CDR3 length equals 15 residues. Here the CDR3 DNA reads TGTGCCAGCAGAACCGACAGGGGGCAAAACAATGAGCAGTTCTTC. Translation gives CASRTDRGQNNEQFF.

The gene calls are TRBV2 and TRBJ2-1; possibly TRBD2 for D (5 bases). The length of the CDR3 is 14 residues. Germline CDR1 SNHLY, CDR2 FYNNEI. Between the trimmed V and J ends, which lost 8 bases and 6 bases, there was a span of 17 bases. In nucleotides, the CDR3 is TGTGCCAGCCAACCGGTCGCCAGCGGCAATGAGCAGTTCTTC. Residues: CASQPVASGNEQFF.

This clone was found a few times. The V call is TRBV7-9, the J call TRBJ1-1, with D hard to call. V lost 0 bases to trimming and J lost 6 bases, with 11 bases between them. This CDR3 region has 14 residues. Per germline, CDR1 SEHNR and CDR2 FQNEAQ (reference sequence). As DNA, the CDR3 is TGTGCCAGCAGCTTAGCAGGGTGGGGAGCTGAAGCTTTCTTT. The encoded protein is CASSLAGWGAEAFF.

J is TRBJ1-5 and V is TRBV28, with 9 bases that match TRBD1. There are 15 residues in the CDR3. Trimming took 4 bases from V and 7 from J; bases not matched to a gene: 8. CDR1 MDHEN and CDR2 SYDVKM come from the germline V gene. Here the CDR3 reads CASSWGQGGLQPQHF. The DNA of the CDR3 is TGTGCCAGCAGTTGGGGACAGGGAGGTTTGCAGCCCCAGCATTTT.

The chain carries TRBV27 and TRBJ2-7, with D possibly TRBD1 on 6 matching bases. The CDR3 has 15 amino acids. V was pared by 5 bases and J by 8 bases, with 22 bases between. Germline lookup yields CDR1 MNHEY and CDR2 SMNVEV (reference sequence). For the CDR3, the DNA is TGTGCCAGCAGTCTACTGCACAGGGTTGGGGGTAAGCAGTACTTC. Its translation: CASSLLHRVGGKQYF.

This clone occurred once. CDR3 region: CASGGTGAQTQYF. In nucleotides, the CDR3 is TGTGCCAGCGGGGGAACAGGGGCCCAGACCCAGTACTTC. The rearrangement links TRBV6-5 to TRBJ2-5, with 7 nucleotides matching TRBD1. The J segment lost 6 bases and the V segment lost 8 bases, leaving 9 bases of the junction unmatched. The CDR3 sequence is 13 residues long. The germline V gene has CDR1 MNHEY and CDR2 SVGAGI.

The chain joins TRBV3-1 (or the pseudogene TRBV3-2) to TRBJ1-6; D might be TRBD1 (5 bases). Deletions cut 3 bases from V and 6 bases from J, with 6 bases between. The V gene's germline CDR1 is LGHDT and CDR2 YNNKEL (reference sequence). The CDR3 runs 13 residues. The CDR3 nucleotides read TGTGCCAGCAGCCACAGGGCTAATTCACCCCTCCACTTT. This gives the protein CASSHRANSPLHF.

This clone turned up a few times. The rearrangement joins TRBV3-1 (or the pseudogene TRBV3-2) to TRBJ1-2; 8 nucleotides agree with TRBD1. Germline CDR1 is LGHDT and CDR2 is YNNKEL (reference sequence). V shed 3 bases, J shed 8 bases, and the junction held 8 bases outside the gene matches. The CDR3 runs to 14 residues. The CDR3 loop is CASSHTGQGRGYTF. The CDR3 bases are TGTGCCAGCAGCCATACAGGACAGGGTAGGGGCTACACCTTC.

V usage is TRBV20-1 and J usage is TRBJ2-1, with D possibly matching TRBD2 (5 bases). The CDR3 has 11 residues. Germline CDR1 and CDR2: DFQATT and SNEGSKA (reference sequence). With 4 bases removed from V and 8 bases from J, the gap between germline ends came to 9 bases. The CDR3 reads CSATRTDEQFF. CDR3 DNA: TGCAGTGCTACAAGGACTGATGAGCAGTTCTTC.

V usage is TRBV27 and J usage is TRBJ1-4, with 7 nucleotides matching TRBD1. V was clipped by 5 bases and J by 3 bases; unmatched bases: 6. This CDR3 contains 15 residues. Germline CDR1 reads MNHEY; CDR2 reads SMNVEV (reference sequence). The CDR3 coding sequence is TGTGCCAGCAGTCCCCGGGACAGACCTAATGAAAAACTGTTTTTT. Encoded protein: CASSPRDRPNEKLFF.

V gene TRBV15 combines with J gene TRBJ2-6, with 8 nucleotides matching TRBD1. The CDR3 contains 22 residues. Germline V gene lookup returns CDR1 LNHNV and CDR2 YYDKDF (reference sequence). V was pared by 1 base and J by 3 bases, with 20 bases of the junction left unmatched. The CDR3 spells CATSRGHVFGTGLSGGANVLTF. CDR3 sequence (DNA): TGTGCCACCAGCAGAGGCCATGTATTCGGGACAGGTCTTTCAGGTGGGGCCAACGTCCTGACTTTC.

CDR3 nucleotide sequence: TGTGCCAGCAGTCAGAACCGGGGGATCCAAGAGACCCAGTACTTC. It codes for CASSQNRGIQETQYF. The V gene is TRBV6-5, the J gene TRBJ2-5; D is possibly TRBD2 (6 bases). V gave up 5 bases and J gave up 1 base, with 14 bases separating them. The V gene's germline CDR1 is MNHEY and CDR2 SVGAGI. This CDR3 has 15 amino acids.

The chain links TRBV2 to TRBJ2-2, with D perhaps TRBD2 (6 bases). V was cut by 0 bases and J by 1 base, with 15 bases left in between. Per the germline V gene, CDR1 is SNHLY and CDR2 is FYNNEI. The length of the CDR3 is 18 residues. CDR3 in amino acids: CASSEARWVAVNTGELFF. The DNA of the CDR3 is TGTGCCAGCAGTGAAGCGCGGTGGGTAGCGGTGAACACCGGGGAGCTGTTTTTT.

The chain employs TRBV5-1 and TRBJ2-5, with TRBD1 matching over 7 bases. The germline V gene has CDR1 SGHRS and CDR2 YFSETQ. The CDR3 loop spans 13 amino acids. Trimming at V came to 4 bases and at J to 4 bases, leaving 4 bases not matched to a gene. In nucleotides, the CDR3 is TGCGCCAGCAGCAGCAGGGGGACAGAGACCCAGTACTTC. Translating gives CASSSRGTETQYF.

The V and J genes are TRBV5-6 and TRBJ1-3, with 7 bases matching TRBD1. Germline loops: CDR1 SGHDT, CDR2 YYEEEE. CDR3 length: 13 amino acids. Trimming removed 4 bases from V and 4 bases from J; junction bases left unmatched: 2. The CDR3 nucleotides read TGTGCCAGCAGCCAGACAGGGGGAAACACCATATATTTT. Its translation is CASSQTGGNTIYF.

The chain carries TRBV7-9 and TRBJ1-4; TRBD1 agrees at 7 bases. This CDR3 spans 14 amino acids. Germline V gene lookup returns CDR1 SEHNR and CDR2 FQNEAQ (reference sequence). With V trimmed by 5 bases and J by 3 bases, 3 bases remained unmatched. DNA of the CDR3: TGTGCCAGCAGCAGAGGACAGGCTAATGAAAAACTGTTTTTT. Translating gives CASSRGQANEKLFF.

CDR3 residues: CASSLSSTANYGYTF. CDR3 sequence (DNA): TGCGCCAGCAGCCTATCATCGACAGCGAACTATGGCTACACCTTC. V gene TRBV4-1 combines with J gene TRBJ1-2, with D possibly being TRBD1 (5 bases). CDR3 length equals 15 residues. Germline CDR1 MGHRA, CDR2 YSYEKL. V lost 4 bases and J lost 2, with 14 bases in between.

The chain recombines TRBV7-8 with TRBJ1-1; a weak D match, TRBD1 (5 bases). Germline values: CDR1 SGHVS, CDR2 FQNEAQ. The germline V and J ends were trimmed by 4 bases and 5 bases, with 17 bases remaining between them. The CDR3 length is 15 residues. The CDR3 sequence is CASSSRAGKWTEAFF. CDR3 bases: TGTGCCAGCAGCTCACGCGCAGGGAAATGGACTGAAGCTTTCTTT.